This T cell receptor (beta chain) was recorded in a study of liver allograft versus peripheral blood T cells. Across the study: What was compared were the T cell receptor repertoires in transplanted livers and those in the peripheral blood of recipients. Regarding the study as a whole: According to reports, the T cell receptor repertoires inside liver allografts differed from those in peripheral blood.

In TCRdb, the reads were re-called with MiXCR into one record per CDR3 protein. The sample lists 5,500 to 6,500 distinct CDR3 sequences, more than 15% seen once, with approximately 49% in the top ten. This clonotype was counted many times. Antigen: not known. Germline values: CDR1 LNHNV, CDR2 YYDKDF (reference sequence). V gave up 0 bases and J gave up 4 bases, with 10 bases separating them. CDR3 length: 15 amino acids. The V and J genes are TRBV15 and TRBJ1-3; D is possibly TRBD1 (6 bases). The clonotype comes from a human patient who had a liver transplant. Some T cells may trace back to the graft donor. The CDR3 is CATSREGGPGNTIYF. The DNA for the CDR3 is TGTGCCACCAGCAGAGAAGGGGGGCCCGGAAACACCATATATTTT. Based on the CDR3 plus reference TRBV15 and TRBJ1-3, the full variable domain is DAMVIQNPRYQVTQFGKPVTLSCSQTLNHNVMYWYQQKSSQAPKLLFHYYDKDFNNEADTPDNFQSRRPNTSFCFLDIRSPGLGDTAMYLCATSREGGPGNTIYFGEGSWLTVV.